This T cell receptor beta chain came from a study of T cell responses to AZD1222 COVID-19 vaccine. For this clone: Antigen specificity is unknown.

Trimming removed 8 bases at V and 0 bases at J, with 16 bases between. The CDR3 consists of 15 residues. Germline lookup yields CDR1 SGHTA and CDR2 FQGNSA. Broader study findings: Donors, mostly white British, included more females; clonal diversity was possibly underestimated. Seropositive at baseline were only a handful of AZD1222 recipients. Two AZD1222 administrations were followed by greater Spike-specific TCR breadth and depth.

Some clones are missing from TCRdb's copy, which holds only in-frame ones; the method was immunoSEQ multiplex PCR. The table records about 100,000 clones, over 75% of them present only once. This specimen was peripheral blood, taken on day 0 of MenACWY control vaccination. The sequence came from an adult in good health. The chain recombines TRBV7-2 with TRBJ1-1; D might be TRBD1 (6 bases). CDR3 nucleotides: TGTGCCAGCGGCCGTGGGGGGGGCCTGAACACTGAAGCTTTCTTT. Its translation: CASGRGGGLNTEAFF.